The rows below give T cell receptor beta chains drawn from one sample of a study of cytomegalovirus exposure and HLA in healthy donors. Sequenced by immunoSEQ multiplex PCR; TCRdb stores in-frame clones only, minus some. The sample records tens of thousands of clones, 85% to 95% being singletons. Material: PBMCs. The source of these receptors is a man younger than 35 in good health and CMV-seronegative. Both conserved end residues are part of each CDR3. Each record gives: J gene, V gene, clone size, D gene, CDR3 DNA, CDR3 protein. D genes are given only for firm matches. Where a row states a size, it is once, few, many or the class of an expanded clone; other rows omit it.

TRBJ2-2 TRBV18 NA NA TGTGCCAGCTCTATCGGGGCCGGGGAGCTGTTTTTT CASSIGAGELFF
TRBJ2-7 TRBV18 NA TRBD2 TGTGCCAGCTCACCACAGGCCAGCGGGACTTACGAGCAGTACTTC CASSPQASGTYEQYF
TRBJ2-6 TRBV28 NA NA TGTGCCAGCAGTTCCCTCAGGGCACCAGGGGCCAACGTCCTGACTTTC CASSSLRAPGANVLTF
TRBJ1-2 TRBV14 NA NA TGTGCCAGCAGCCCTTCCGGGTTGGGCTATGGCTACACCTTC CASSPSGLGYGYTF
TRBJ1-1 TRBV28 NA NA TGTGCCAGCAGTTTCCCCCAGGGAACTAACACTGAAGCTTTCTTT CASSFPQGTNTEAFF
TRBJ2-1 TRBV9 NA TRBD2 TGTGCCAGCAGCGTAGAAGGTTTCGGGGGAGGGCCGGGAAATGAGCAGTTCTTC CASSVEGFGGGPGNEQFF
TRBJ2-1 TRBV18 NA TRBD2 TGTGCCAGCTCACTGGGCGGGAGGGCCGGTTACAATGAGCAGTTCTTC CASSLGGRAGYNEQFF
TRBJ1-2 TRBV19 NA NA TGTGCCAGCCGTCGACAGGACTATGGCTACACCTTC CASRRQDYGYTF
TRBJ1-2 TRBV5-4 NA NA TGTGCCAGCAGCTTGGAAGGCAGCCGGAGGAAGGTTTATGGCTACACCTTC CASSLEGSRRKVYGYTF
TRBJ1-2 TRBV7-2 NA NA TGTGCCAGCAGCCCAAGCGGGGTTTTTGATGGCTACACCTTC CASSPSGVFDGYTF
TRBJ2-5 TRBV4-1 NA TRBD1 TGCGCCAGCAGCCAAGGCCCGGGACAGGGGTCCGAGACCCAGTACTTC CASSQGPGQGSETQYF
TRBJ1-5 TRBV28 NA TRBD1 TGTGCCAGCACAGGGGGCTGGGGCAATCAGCCCCAGCATTTT CASTGGWGNQPQHF
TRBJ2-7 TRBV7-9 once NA TGTGCCAGCAGCTTGGGGAGTCGGCACGAGCAGTACTTC CASSLGSRHEQYF
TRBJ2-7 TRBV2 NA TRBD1 TGTGCCAGCAGTGACAGTCCGGGACAGAGGTTTAGCGAGCAGTACTTC CASSDSPGQRFSEQYF
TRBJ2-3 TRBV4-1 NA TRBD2 TGCGCCAGCAGCCAAGGCGACTCTAGCGGGAGTAGAAATACGCAGTATTTT CASSQGDSSGSRNTQYF
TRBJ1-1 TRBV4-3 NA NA TGCGCCAGCAGCCAATCCGCGCGCGGGGACACTGAAGCTTTCTTT CASSQSARGDTEAFF
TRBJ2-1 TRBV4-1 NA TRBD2 TGCGCCAGCAGCCAAGAAGGACTAGCTAGGTCCAATGAGCAGTTCTTC CASSQEGLARSNEQFF
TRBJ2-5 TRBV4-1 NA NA TGCGCCAGCAGCCAAGAGGGACATCAAGAGACCCAGTACTTC CASSQEGHQETQYF
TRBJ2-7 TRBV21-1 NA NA TGTGCCAGCAGCGTCCGGGACACCATCGCCTACGAGCAGTACTTC CASSVRDTIAYEQYF
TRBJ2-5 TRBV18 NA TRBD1 TGTGCCAGCTCACGGGGGACAGGGGAGCAAGAGACCCAGTACTTC CASSRGTGEQETQYF
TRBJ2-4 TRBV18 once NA TGTGCCAGCTCGCCGGGGGGCGAAAACATTCAGTACTTC CASSPGGENIQYF
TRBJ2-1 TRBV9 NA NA TGTGCCAGCAGCGTAGAGGGACTGTACAATGAGCAGTTCTTC CASSVEGLYNEQFF
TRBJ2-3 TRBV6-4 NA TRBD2 TGTGCCAGCATTCGGACTAGTTCTAGCACAGATACGCAGTATTTT CASIRTSSSTDTQYF
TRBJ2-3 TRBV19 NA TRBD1 TGTGCCAGTACTTTACAGGGGGCCCAAGATACGCAGTATTTT CASTLQGAQDTQYF
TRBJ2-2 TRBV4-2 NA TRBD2 TGTGCCAGCAGCCGGCCTCCGGGAGGGGGGACCGGGGAGCTGTTTTTT CASSRPPGGGTGELFF
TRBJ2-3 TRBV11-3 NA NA TGTGCCAGCAGCTACCCGGAGTTGAACACAGATACGCAGTATTTT CASSYPELNTDTQYF
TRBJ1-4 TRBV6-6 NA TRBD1 TGTGCCAGCAGCCCGGCCGGGACAGGGGGGGAAAAACTGTTTTTT CASSPAGTGGEKLFF